The rows below give T cell receptor beta chains drawn from one sample of a study of beta chain features in type 1 diabetes. This table comes from immunoSEQ multiplex PCR, and its TCRdb copy is limited to in-frame clones, with some not included. This table holds 900,000 or so clones, roughly 15% found once. Sequencing was done on a sample of naive CD4+ T cells from blood. All receptors derive from a woman between 18 and 30 years old in good health. The CDR3 runs from the conserved cysteine through the conserved F or W. D genes are given only for firm matches. Size is stated for part of the rows, as once, few or many counts, or as a class when the clone is expanded.

v_call	j_call	cdr3_length	clone_size	d_call	cdr3_aa	cdr3_nt
TRBV27	TRBJ2-7	16	few	TRBD1	CASSFLGQGVSYEQYF	TGTGCCAGCAGTTTCCTGGGACAGGGGGTCTCCTACGAGCAGTACTTC
TRBV4-2	TRBJ2-7	22	NA	NA	CASSPIRRATRSGGQSSYEQYF	TGTGCCAGCAGCCCAATACGTCGTGCCACACGATCCGGGGGACAGAGCTCCTACGAGCAGTACTTC
TRBV14	TRBJ2-2	15	NA	NA	CASSQDETRIGELFF	TGTGCCAGCAGCCAAGATGAGACTAGGATCGGGGAGCTGTTTTTT
TRBV6-5	TRBJ2-1	16	NA	TRBD2	CASSYSAGGLYNEQFF	TGTGCCAGCAGTTACTCAGCGGGGGGGCTATACAATGAGCAGTTCTTC
TRBV19	TRBJ2-7	15	NA	NA	CASSIGGQPSYEQYF	TGTGCCAGTAGTATAGGGGGACAACCCTCCTACGAGCAGTACTTC
TRBV29-1	TRBJ2-3	14	NA	NA	CSVAGRTSTDTQYF	TGCAGCGTTGCCGGCAGAACTAGCACAGATACGCAGTATTTT
TRBV25-1	TRBJ2-7	17	once	NA	CASSPSPSGVLEYEQYF	TGTGCCAGCAGCCCCAGTCCTTCGGGAGTCTTGGAATACGAGCAGTACTTC
TRBV7-8	TRBJ2-5	14	few	NA	CASSLRTAQETQYF	TGTGCCAGCAGCCTACGGACAGCCCAAGAGACCCAGTACTTC
TRBV6-5	TRBJ1-5	14	few	TRBD1	CASSSGGVNQPQHF	TGTGCCAGCAGTTCAGGGGGCGTGAATCAGCCCCAGCATTTT
TRBV4-1	TRBJ2-7	15	NA	TRBD1	CASSQIPDRIYEQYF	TGCGCCAGCAGCCAAATACCGGACAGGATTTACGAGCAGTACTTC
TRBV11-2	TRBJ2-3	16	NA	TRBD2	CASSLDWLAGTDTQYF	TGTGCCAGCAGCTTAGATTGGCTAGCGGGAACAGATACGCAGTATTTT
TRBV7-2	TRBJ2-7	13	NA	NA	CASSFLGKSEQYF	TGTGCCAGCAGCTTTTTAGGAAAGAGCGAGCAGTACTTC
TRBV15	TRBJ1-5	14	NA	NA	CATSRGGSNQPQHF	TGTGCCACCAGCAGGGGGGGAAGCAATCAGCCCCAGCATTTT
TRBV12-5	TRBJ2-1	15	NA	TRBD2	CASGILAGGPNEQFF	TGTGCTAGTGGTATTCTAGCGGGAGGGCCTAATGAGCAGTTCTTC
TRBV4-2	TRBJ2-3	14	few	NA	CASSTLTGTDTQYF	TGTGCCAGCAGCACCTTGACTGGCACAGATACGCAGTATTTT
TRBV7-2	TRBJ1-2	14	few	TRBD1	CASSFWTGGAGYTF	TGTGCCAGCAGCTTCTGGACAGGGGGCGCCGGCTACACCTTC
TRBV11-1	TRBJ2-1	14	NA	TRBD2	CASSATSGIHEQFF	TGTGCCAGCAGCGCGACTAGCGGGATTCATGAGCAGTTCTTC
TRBV7-2	TRBJ1-3	18	NA	TRBD1	CASSLGWGQRSSGNTIYF	TGTGCCAGCAGCTTGGGGTGGGGACAGAGAAGCTCTGGAAACACCATATATTTT
TRBV7-2	TRBJ2-1	17	few	NA	CASSSRRGEGPGSEQFF	TGTGCCAGCAGTTCACGACGGGGCGAGGGACCAGGCAGTGAGCAGTTCTTC
TRBV4-2	TRBJ2-5	16	NA	NA	CASSQEGDRFGETQYF	TGTGCCAGCAGCCAAGAGGGGGATCGATTCGGAGAGACCCAGTACTTC
TRBV7-2	TRBJ2-3	14	few	NA	CASSTDSGTDTQYF	TGTGCCAGCTCCACGGACTCGGGCACAGATACGCAGTATTTT
TRBV11-2	TRBJ2-5	14	few	NA	CASSLVRGRETQYF	TGTGCCAGCAGCTTAGTTCGTGGGCGGGAGACCCAGTACTTC
TRBV15	TRBJ2-2	14	NA	TRBD1	CATSRDPGQGELFF	TGTGCCACCAGCAGAGATCCGGGACAGGGGGAGCTGTTTTTT
TRBV7-2	TRBJ2-7	15	NA	TRBD1	CASSLMGTGAYEQYF	TGTGCCAGCAGCTTAATGGGGACAGGGGCCTACGAGCAGTACTTC
TRBV9	TRBJ1-2	16	NA	NA	CASSPSPLTGNYGYTF	TGTGCCAGCAGTCCAAGCCCCCTAACAGGGAACTATGGCTACACCTTC
TRBV6-5	TRBJ2-2	13	NA	NA	CASKEQNTGELFF	TGTGCCAGCAAGGAACAGAACACCGGGGAGCTGTTTTTT
TRBV25-1	TRBJ2-5	14	NA	NA	CASSEFGPQETQYF	TGTGCCAGCAGTGAGTTCGGCCCTCAAGAGACCCAGTACTTC
TRBV7-3	TRBJ2-3	15	few	NA	CASSLVGRSTDTQYF	TGTGCCAGCAGCTTGGTAGGACGGAGCACAGATACGCAGTATTTT
TRBV18	TRBJ2-3	15	few	TRBD2	CASSPLRERPDTQYF	TGTGCCAGCTCACCCTTGCGGGAGAGGCCAGATACGCAGTATTTT
TRBV28	TRBJ2-1	16	NA	NA	CASSLSFRAGYNEQFF	TGTGCCAGCAGTCTATCCTTCCGGGCAGGGTACAATGAGCAGTTCTTC
TRBV10-1	TRBJ1-1	16	few	TRBD1	CASSVDRAKLNTEAFF	TGCGCCAGCAGTGTGGACAGGGCCAAACTGAACACTGAAGCTTTCTTT
TRBV7-3	TRBJ2-7	13	NA	TRBD1	CASSGDRAYEQYF	TGTGCCAGCAGCGGGGACAGGGCCTACGAGCAGTACTTC
TRBV9	TRBJ2-5	16	NA	TRBD2	CASSATSGRGRETQYF	TGTGCCAGCAGCGCGACTAGCGGGAGAGGCCGGGAGACCCAGTACTTC